This TCR beta chain was captured by sequencing in a study of T cell repertoires in cytomegalovirus infection (dated by TCRdb to the late 2010s). For the wider study: Donor HLA type was relevant to the analysis, because carriage of CMV infection together with the matching HLA type was indicated by public TCR beta signatures.

The CDR3 goes from the cysteine to the phenylalanine over 14 residues. Of the read, only the CDR3 DNA is kept; its 42 bases are in frame from base 1. Relative to germline, V is missing 5 bases and J is missing 5 bases, with 6 bases of the junction outside any gene match. The germline V gene encodes CDR1 LNHDA and CDR2 SQIVND (reference sequence). The sequencer was an Illumina HiSeq 1500. In TCRdb, the public reads were trimmed at Q25 with fastp and aligned with MiXCR, with productive beta chains retained. All rows with the same CDR3 protein become a single entry with the most common DNA and genes. In all, the sample holds about 250,000 distinct CDR3 sequences, and approximately 13% of those were seen once. The ten largest clones take up about 1.5% of the sample. At least ten counts were recorded for this clonotype. Which antigen it targets is not known. Nothing much larger sits one base from this clone, and base qualities are not available.

Study-level results and caveats: Carriers of CMV infection plus the relevant HLA type were discriminated by the cumulative frequency of public TCR beta family members in the study cohort and in an independent roughly 380-donor cohort. The ex vivo response was dominated by HLA-C-restricted CMV-specific TCR beta clonotypes, and the single most frequent clonotype in two of eight donors was supplied by these HLA-C-restricted clonotypes.

This sequence originates from a human donor in good health (CMV status not recorded). Some clones in this sample may be carry-over from other donors' samples. Sequencing used PBMCs. The V and J genes are TRBV19 and TRBJ2-1; a stretch of 7 junction bases matches TRBD1. Read as DNA, the sequence is TGTGCCAGTAGTGGCAGGACAGGTCACAATGAGCAGTTCTTC. It is translated as CASSGRTGHNEQFF. With all but the CDR3 taken from the reference TRBV19 and TRBJ2-1 genes, the full variable domain is: DGGITQSPKYLFRKEGQNVTLSCEQNLNHDAMYWYRQDPGQGLRLIYYSQIVNDFQKGDIAEGYSVSREKKESFPLTVTSAQKNPTAFYLCASSGRTGHNEQFFGPGTRLTVL.